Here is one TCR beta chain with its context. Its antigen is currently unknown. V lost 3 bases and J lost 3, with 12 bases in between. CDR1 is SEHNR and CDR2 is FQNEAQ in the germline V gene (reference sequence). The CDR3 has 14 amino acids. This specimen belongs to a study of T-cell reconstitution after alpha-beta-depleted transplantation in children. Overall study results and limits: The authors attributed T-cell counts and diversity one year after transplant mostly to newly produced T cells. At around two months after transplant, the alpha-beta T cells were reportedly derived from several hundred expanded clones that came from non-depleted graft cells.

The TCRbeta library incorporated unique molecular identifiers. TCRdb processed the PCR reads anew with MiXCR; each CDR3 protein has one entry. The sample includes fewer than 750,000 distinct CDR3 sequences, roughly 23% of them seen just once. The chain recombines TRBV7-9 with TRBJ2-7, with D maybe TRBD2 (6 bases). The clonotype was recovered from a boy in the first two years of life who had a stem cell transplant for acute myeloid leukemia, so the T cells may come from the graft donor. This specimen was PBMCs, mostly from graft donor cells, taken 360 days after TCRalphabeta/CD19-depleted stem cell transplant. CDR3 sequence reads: CASSLREGDYEQYF. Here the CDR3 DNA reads TGTGCCAGCAGCTTGCGGGAAGGGGACTACGAGCAGTACTTC.